This TCR beta chain is drawn from a study of blood T cell repertoires in COVID-19 (dated by TCRdb to the early 2020s). Notes on the research overall: Samples covering the acute and convalescent phases of COVID-19 were provided by collaborators in the United States, Italy and Spain. The material from the prospective study consisted of cDNA or gDNA derived from T cells, B-cell-depleted T cells, or PBMCs. The sample metadata nearly always contained a de-identified subject ID, COVID-19 status, age in years and sex. Samples came from the ongoing ImmuneRACE study (first 160 participants) plus 1,254 subjects from 6 global collaborators. The dataset comprised deeply sampled blood TCRbeta repertoires from subjects exposed to, actively infected with, or recovered from COVID-19. HLA class I and class II types, where available, came from metadata supplied by the sample provider rather than from assay-based typing. The repertoires were made available in a free public database intended to serve as a resource for research on the immune response to SARS-CoV-2. Results and caveats for the whole study, not just this receptor: The quantity of clinical and demographic metadata differed by source and by participant and was supplied without curation.

A note on this clone: This clone's antigen is unknown. Within one base of it there is no much larger clone, and no base qualities were kept.

For CDR1 and CDR2, the germline V gene lists LGHNA and YSLEER. The CDR3 has 15 amino acids, counting the end cysteine and phenylalanine. Of the read, only the CDR3 DNA is kept; its 45 bases are in frame from base 1. Ends trimmed: V by 3 bases, J by 4 bases; bases unmatched to a gene: 2. Each collaborating institution followed its own protocols to collect whole blood in K2EDTA tubes. For TCRbeta analysis, collaborators shipped samples in one of three forms: frozen whole blood, isolated PBMCs, or DNA extracted from either of those sample types. The immunoSEQ Assay, a bias-controlled multiplex PCR, was used to amplify TCRbeta CDR3 regions from genomic DNA. From the authors' description of their analysis: Nucleated cell counts per sample were estimated from amplification of reference gene primers within the assay. To quantify the absolute abundance of each unique TCRbeta CDR3 rearrangement, sequence reads were collapsed and filtered. Productive Simpson clonality was computed per sample as the square root of Simpson's diversity index over productive rearrangements. TCRdb took this table from immuneACCESS and kept in-frame rearrangements with V and J called. Such tables lack part of the clones; where checked against another copy, unresolved V genes explain under half of the gap, and the rest is unexplained. The DNA was the basis for D and trimming; V, J and clone size are from that table. The sample table shows tens of thousands of clones, and 85% are seen once. Approximately 40% of the sample is in the top ten clones.

The chain is made from TRBV4-3 and TRBJ1-5; 11 middle bases align to TRBD1. The sequence was collected from an elderly man with acute or convalescent COVID-19. Material for sequencing was peripheral blood. The CDR3 region has the sequence CASSQDRGRNQPQHF. In nucleotides, the sequence is TGCGCCAGCAGCCAGGACAGGGGGCGAAATCAGCCCCAGCATTTT.